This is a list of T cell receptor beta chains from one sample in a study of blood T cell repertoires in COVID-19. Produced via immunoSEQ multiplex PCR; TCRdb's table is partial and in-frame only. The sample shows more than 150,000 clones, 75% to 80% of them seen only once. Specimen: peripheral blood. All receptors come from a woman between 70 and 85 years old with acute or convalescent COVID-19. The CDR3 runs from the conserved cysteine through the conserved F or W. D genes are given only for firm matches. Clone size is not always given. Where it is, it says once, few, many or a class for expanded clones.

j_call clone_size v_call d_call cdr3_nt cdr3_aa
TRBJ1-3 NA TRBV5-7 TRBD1 TGTGCCAGCAACCCCCACGGGACAGGGTCTGGAAACACCATATATTTT CASNPHGTGSGNTIYF
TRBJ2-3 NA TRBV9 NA TGTGCCAGCAGCGGGAGGGGAACTTACGTAGGAGATACGCAGTATTTT CASSGRGTYVGDTQYF
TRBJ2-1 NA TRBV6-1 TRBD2 TGTGCCAGCAGTGACAAGGGACTAGCTAATGGCATTGAGCAGTTCTTC CASSDKGLANGIEQFF
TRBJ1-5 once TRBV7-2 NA TGTGCCAGCAGCGTTAGTAGCAATCAGCCCCAGCATTTT CASSVSSNQPQHF
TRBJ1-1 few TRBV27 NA TGTGCCAGCAATACGAACACGAATCCAACCACTGAAGCTTTCTTT CASNTNTNPTTEAFF
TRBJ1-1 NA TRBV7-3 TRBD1 TGTGCCAGCAGCCTCTCCGGAGGGACAGGGATTGCTGAAGCTTTCTTT CASSLSGGTGIAEAFF
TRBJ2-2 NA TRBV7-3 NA TGTGCCAGCAGCGCTGACGGGTTCGAGGCCGGGGAGCTGTTTTTT CASSADGFEAGELFF
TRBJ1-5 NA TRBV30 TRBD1 TGTGCCTGGAGGGCAAAGGGACAGAGCAATCAGCCCCAGCATTTT CAWRAKGQSNQPQHF
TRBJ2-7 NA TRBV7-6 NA TGTGCCAGCAGCTTAGAAACCAGCTACGAGCAGTACTTC CASSLETSYEQYF
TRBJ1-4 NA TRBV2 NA TGTGCCAGCAGTGACCACGGACAGACCGAAAAACTGTTTTTT CASSDHGQTEKLFF
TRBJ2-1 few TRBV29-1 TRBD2 TGCAGCGTTTTCAGGTCGGGGACTAGCGGGAAGAGCTCCTACAATGAGCAGTTCTTC CSVFRSGTSGKSSYNEQFF
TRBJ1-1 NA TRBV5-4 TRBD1 TGTGCCAGCAGCTTAAGGACAGGGGGGCACACTGAAGCTTTCTTT CASSLRTGGHTEAFF
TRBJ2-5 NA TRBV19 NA TGTGCCACAACAGGATTCCAAGAGACCCAGTACTTC CATTGFQETQYF
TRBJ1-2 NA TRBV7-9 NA TGTGCCAGCAGCTCCTCCGGTGAAGGGGCACAGGGCTACACCTTC CASSSSGEGAQGYTF
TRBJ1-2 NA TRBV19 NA TGTGCCAGTAGATCACCTGGACAGACCTATGGCTACACCTTC CASRSPGQTYGYTF
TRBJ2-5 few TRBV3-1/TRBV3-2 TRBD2 TGTGCCAGCAGCCAAGGGACTAGACTAGGAGAGACCCAGTACTTC CASSQGTRLGETQYF
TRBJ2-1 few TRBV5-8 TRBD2 TGTGCCAGCAGCTTGGGGTTAGCGGGAGGCTATGAGCAGTTCTTC CASSLGLAGGYEQFF
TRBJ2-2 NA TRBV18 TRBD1 TGTGCCAGCTCAGCGACAGGGGACACCGGGGAGCTGTTTTTT CASSATGDTGELFF
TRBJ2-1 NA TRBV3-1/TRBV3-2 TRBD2 TGTGCCAGCAGCCAAGGCCTAGCGGGAGTCAACAATGAGCAGTTCTTC CASSQGLAGVNNEQFF
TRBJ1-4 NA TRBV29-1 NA TGCAGCGGCGCTAACGGGAATGAAAAACTGTTTTTT CSGANGNEKLFF
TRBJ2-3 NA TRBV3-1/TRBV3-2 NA TGTGCCAGCGCGGATGGGGATACGCAGTATTTT CASADGDTQYF